This T cell receptor (beta chain) was observed in a study of shared clonotypes between healthy human individuals. Replicate PCRs run on sorted subsets employed 200 ng DNA, some 33,000 T cell genomes. The data were produced by immunoSEQ multiplex PCR, yet TCRdb's version contains in-frame clones alone and is incomplete. The sample consists of about 2.4 million clones, approximately 92% of them appearing once. A split of CD4+ cells into CD45RA+ naive and CD45RA-negative memory subsets was performed. This CDR3 contains 20 residues. J was trimmed by 5 bases and V by 6 bases; bases with no gene match: 25. Germline CDR1 is MDHEN and CDR2 is SYDVKM. Study findings and constraints: All-four-donor shared clonotypes had higher generation probabilities than non-shared clonotypes did. Around 5.3% of naive CD4 clonotypes were shared across a handful of donors.

Remarks on this clone: The antigen remains unidentified.

This sequence was found in a young man in good health. The sequencing input was naive CD4+ T cells sorted from blood. This sample's subset: CD45RA+ positively selected. This sequence joins TRBV28 and TRBJ2-3; 8 bases align to TRBD2. The CDR3 DNA reads TGTGCCAGCAGCCAAACGGTGGCCTTCGGGCGGGGGGCTTCACGAGATACGCAGTATTTT. Residues: CASSQTVAFGRGASRDTQYF.